This T cell receptor beta chain was identified during a study of T cells in localized non-small cell lung cancer. Study results and limitations: In adjacent lung, a median roughly 57 of the top 100 tumor clones were found. There was an association of higher blood T cell density with longer overall survival. One tumor region alone was sequenced, and heterogeneity therefore remains possible. Compared with tumor, uninvolved adjacent lung displayed greater T cell clonality, ranking highest overall.

Regarding this clone: Antigen specificity is unknown.

Germline V gene sequence: CDR1 MNHGY, CDR2 SAAAGT. The ends were cut back, 1 base at V and 3 bases at J, with 3 bases in the middle. This CDR3 comprises 12 residues. The table came from immunoSEQ multiplex PCR; TCRdb's copy has only in-frame clones and leaves some out. The data contain around 2,600 clones, approximately 40% of them singletons. This sample comprised lung tumor tissue, obtained before any cancer treatment. This TCR was sampled from a woman between 35 and 75 years old with stage II squamous cell lung carcinoma. This chain connects TRBV6-8 to TRBJ1-1, with D hard to call. In DNA form, the CDR3 reads TGTGCCAGCAGTTACTTCTACACTGAAGCTTTCTTT. Protein product: CASSYFYTEAFF.